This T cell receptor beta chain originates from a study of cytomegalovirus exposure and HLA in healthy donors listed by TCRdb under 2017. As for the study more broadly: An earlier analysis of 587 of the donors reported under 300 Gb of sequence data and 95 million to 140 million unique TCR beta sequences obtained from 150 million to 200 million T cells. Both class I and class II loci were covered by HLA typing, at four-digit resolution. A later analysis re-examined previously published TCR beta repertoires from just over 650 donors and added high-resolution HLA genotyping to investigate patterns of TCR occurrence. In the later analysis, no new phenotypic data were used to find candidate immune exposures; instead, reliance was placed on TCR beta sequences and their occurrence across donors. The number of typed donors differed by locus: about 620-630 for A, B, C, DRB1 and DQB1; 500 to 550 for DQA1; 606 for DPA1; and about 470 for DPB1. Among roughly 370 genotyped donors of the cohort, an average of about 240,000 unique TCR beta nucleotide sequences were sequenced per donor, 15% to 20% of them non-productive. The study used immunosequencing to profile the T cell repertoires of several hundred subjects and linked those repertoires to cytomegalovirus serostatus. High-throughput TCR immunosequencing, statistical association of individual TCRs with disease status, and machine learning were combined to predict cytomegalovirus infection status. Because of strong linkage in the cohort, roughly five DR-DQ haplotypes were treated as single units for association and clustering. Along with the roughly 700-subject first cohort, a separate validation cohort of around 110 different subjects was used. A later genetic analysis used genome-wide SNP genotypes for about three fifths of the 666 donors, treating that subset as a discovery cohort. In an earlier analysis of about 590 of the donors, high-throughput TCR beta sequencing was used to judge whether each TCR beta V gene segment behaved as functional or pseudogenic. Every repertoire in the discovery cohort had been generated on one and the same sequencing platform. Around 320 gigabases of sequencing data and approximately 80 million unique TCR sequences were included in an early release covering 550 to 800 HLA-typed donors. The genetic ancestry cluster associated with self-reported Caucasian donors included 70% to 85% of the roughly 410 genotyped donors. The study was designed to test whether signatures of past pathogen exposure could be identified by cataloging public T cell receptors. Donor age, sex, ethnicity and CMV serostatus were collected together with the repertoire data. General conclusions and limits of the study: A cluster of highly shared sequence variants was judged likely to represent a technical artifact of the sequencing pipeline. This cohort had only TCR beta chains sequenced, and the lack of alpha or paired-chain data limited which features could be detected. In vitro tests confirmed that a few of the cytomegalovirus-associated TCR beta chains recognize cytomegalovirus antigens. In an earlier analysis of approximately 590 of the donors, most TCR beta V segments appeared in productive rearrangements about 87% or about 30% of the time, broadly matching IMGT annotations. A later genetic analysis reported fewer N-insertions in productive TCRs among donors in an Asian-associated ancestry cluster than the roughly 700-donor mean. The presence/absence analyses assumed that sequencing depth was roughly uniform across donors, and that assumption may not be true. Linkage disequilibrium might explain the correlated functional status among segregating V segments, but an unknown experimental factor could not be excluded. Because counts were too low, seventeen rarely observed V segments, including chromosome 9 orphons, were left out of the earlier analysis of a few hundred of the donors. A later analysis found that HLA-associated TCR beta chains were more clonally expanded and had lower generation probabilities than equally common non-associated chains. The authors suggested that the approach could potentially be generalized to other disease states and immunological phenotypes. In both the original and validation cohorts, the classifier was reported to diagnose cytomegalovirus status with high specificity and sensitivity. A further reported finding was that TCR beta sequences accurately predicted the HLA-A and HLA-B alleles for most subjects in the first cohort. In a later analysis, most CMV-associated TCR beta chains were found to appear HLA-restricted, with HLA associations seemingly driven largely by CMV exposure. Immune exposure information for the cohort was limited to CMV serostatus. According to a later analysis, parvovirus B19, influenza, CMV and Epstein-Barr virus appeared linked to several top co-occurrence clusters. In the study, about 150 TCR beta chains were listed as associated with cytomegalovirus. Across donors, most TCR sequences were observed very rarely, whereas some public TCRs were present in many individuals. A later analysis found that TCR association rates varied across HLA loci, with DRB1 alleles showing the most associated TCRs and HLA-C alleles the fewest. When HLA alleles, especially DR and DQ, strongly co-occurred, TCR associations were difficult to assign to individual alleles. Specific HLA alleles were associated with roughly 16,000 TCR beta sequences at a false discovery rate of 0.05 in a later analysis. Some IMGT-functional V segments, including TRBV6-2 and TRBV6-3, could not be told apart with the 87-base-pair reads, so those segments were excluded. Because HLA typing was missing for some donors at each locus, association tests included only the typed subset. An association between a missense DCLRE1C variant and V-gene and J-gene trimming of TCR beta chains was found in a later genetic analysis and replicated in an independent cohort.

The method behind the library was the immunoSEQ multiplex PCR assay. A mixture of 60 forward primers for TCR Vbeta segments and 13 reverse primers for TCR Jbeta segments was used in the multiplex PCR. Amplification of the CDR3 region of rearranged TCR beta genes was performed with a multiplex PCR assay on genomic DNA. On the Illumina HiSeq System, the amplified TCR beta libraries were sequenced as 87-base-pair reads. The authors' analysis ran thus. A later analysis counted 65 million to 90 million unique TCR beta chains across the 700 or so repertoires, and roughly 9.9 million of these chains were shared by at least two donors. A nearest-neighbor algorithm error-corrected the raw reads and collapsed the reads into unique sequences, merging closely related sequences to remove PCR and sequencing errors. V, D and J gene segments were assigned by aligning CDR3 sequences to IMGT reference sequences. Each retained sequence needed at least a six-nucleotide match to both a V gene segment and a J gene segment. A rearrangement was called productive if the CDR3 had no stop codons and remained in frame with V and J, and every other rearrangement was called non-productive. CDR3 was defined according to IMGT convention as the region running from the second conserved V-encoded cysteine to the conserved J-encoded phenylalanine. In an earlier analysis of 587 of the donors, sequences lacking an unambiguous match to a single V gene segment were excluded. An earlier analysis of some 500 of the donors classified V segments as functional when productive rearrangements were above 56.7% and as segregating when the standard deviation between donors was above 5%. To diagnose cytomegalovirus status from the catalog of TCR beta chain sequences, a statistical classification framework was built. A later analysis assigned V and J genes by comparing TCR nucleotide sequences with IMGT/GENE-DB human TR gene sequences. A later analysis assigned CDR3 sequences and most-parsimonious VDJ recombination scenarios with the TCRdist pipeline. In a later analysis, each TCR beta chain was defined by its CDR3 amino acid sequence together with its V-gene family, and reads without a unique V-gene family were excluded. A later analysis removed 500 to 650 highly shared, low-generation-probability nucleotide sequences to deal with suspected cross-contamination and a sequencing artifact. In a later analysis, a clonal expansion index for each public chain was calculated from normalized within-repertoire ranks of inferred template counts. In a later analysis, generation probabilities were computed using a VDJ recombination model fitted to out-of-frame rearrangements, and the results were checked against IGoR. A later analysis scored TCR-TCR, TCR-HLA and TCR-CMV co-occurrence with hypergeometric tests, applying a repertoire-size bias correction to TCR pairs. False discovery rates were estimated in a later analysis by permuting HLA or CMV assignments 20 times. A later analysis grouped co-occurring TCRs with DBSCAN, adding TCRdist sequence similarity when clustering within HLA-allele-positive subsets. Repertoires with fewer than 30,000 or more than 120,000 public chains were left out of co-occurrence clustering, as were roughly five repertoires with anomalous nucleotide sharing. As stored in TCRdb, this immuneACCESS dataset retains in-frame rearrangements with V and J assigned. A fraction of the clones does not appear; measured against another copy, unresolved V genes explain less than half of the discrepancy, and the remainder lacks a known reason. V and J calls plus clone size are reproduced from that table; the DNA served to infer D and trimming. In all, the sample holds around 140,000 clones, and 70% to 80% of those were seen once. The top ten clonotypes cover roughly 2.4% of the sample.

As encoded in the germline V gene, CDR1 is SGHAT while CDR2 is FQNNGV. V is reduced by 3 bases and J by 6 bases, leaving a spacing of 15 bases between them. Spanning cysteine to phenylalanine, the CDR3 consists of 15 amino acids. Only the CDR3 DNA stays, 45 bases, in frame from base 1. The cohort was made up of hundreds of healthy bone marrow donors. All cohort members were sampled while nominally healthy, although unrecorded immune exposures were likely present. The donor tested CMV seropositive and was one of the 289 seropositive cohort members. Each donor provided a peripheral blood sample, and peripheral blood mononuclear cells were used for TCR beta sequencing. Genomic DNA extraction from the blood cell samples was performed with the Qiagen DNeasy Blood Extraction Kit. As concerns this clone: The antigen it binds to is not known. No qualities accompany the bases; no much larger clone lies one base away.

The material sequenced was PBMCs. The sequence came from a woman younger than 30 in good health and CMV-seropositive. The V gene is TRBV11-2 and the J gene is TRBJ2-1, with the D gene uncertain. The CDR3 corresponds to CASSFGEYPSNEQFF. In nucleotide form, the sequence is TGTGCCAGCAGCTTCGGAGAGTACCCCTCCAATGAGCAGTTCTTC.